This T cell receptor (beta chain) was obtained from a study of cytomegalovirus exposure and HLA in healthy donors. Measured with immunoSEQ multiplex PCR; TCRdb has only the in-frame clones, and not every one. Here the sample spans more than 45,000 clones, just under 95% being singletons. To note about this clone: Its antigen is as yet unknown.

CDR3 length: 15 residues. From germline, CDR1 is SQVTM and CDR2 ANQGSEA. V lost 3 bases and J lost 5, with 20 bases in between. Points from the study as a whole: That first-cohort TCR clusters tended to co-occur in the roughly 130 validation repertoires was found in a later analysis. Among the CMV-associated chains, three were confirmed in vitro as specific for CMV antigens.

The TCR was taken from a man aged 18 to 30 in good health and CMV-seronegative. The chain couples TRBV29-1 to TRBJ2-7, with D possibly matching TRBD2 (7 bases). Sequenced sample: PBMCs. CDR3 in DNA: TGCAGCGTTGAGTCCTTCAGGGGAGGGATAAACGAGCAGTACTTC. Amino acids: CSVESFRGGINEQYF.